What follows describes a single TCR beta chain. This record comes from a study of blood T cell repertoires in COVID-19. V was cut by 1 base and J by 1 base, with 10 bases left in between. CDR3 length: 15 residues. CDR1 is SGDLS and CDR2 is YYNGEE in the germline V gene. The assay was immunoSEQ multiplex PCR, and TCRdb's table has in-frame clones only and misses some. The table records approximately 300,000 clones, 75% to 90% of them present only once. Sequenced material: PBMCs or T cells enriched from blood (not recorded which). The chain couples TRBV9 to TRBJ2-3; D not resolved. This TCR was recovered from a woman in her 30s who had been exposed to COVID-19. The CDR3 sequence is CASSVSRLGTDTQYF. The CDR3, as DNA: TGTGCCAGCAGCGTATCTAGGCTCGGCACAGATACGCAGTATTTT.